This TCR beta chain appears in the sequencing data of a study of shared clonotypes between healthy human individuals. Overall study context: Ranging from 18 to 49 in age, donors were two women and a few men. Study-wide results and caveats: Non-shared clonotypes were found to have lower generation probabilities than the clonotypes that were shared by all four of the sorted-subset donors.

The CDR3 runs 15 residues. Germline V gene lookup returns CDR1 MNHNS and CDR2 SASEGT. Trimming at V came to 6 bases and at J to 1 base, leaving 3 bases not matched to a gene. This clone appeared a single time. Its cognate antigen is unknown. Assay used: immunoSEQ multiplex PCR; TCRdb lists only in-frame clones, some missing. The table includes 2.5 million or so clones, roughly nine tenths detected once. The TCR comes from a man aged 18 to 29 in good health. The chain employs TRBV6-1 and TRBJ2-7; 13 positions match TRBD2. The sequenced sample consisted of naive CD4+ T cells sorted from blood. Documented subset: CD45RA+ positively selected. CDR3: CASSATSGGSYEQYF. In DNA, the CDR3 is TGTGCCAGCAGCGCGACTAGCGGGGGGTCCTACGAGCAGTACTTC.